The TCR beta chain under discussion was sequenced for a study of shared clonotypes between healthy human individuals. Study-level points and caveats: Sequencing depth was expected to affect clonotype sharing among donors.

Authors' data handling: For the immunoSEQ data, sequences were junction-only without quality scores, so filtering differed. Clones were sequenced by immunoSEQ multiplex PCR, and TCRdb holds only the in-frame ones, with some missing. That table furnishes V, J and clone size, whereas the DNA furnished D and trimming. The table includes about 680,000 clones, under 95% detected once. This clone showed up just a few times. Its antigen is unknown. This CDR3 has 12 amino acids. The germline V gene encodes CDR1 SQVTM and CDR2 ANQGSEA. J was trimmed by 8 bases and V by 7 bases; bases with no gene match: 5. It was CD45RO-negative cells, positively selected for CCR7, that made up naive CD8 cells, with terminally differentiated effector memory CD45RA+ cells excluded. The healthy adult donors were HIV-negative and reported no recent acute infections or vaccinations.

This chain links TRBV29-1 with TRBJ1-2; 12 positions match TRBD1. Input material: naive CD8+ T cells sorted from blood. The TCR comes from a man aged 25-45 years in good health. CDR3 amino acids: CSAGTGGDGYTF. CDR3 DNA: TGCAGCGCCGGGACAGGGGGCGACGGCTACACCTTC.